These T cell receptor beta chains were read from a single sample in a study of tumor T cells in aggressive B-cell lymphoma. Sequencing was performed with immunoSEQ multiplex PCR; in TCRdb, only in-frame clones are kept and a portion is missing. The table has 920 or so clones, approximately 89% seen once. Sequencing input: tumor tissue. These receptor sequences come from an adult with diffuse large B cell lymphoma. The CDR3 runs from the conserved cysteine through the conserved F or W. D genes are given only for firm matches. Not all rows give a size; the values are once, few, many and, for expanded clones, a class.

>NA|TRBD1|TRBV4-1|TRBJ1-2
CASSSTGDYGYTF
TGCGCCAGCAGCTCAACAGGGGACTATGGCTACACCTTC
>NA|NA|TRBV4-1|TRBJ2-2
CASSQDLQVNTGELFF
TGCGCCAGCAGCCAAGATCTGCAGGTAAACACCGGGGAGCTGTTTTTT
>NA|NA|TRBV5-4|TRBJ1-1
CASYSGLAVNTEAFF
TGTGCCAGCTACAGCGGACTAGCGGTGAACACTGAAGCTTTCTTT
>NA|TRBD2|TRBV28|TRBJ2-7
CASSLSTEGTRYGEQYF
TGTGCCAGCAGTTTATCCACAGAGGGGACTAGATATGGCGAGCAGTACTTC
>NA|TRBD1|TRBV10-3|TRBJ2-3
CAISERQGGTDTQYF
TGTGCCATCAGTGAGCGACAGGGAGGCACAGATACGCAGTATTTT
>NA|NA|TRBV2|TRBJ2-7
CASSGSGLDEQYF
TGTGCCAGCAGTGGTTCGGGACTTGACGAGCAGTACTTC
>NA|TRBD1|TRBV6-1|TRBJ1-4
CASSEWGTGSEKLFF
TGTGCCAGCAGTGAATGGGGGACAGGGAGTGAAAAACTGTTTTTT
>NA|NA|TRBV27|TRBJ1-2
CASSLSASYGYTF
TGTGCCAGCAGTTTATCGGCCAGCTATGGCTACACCTTC
>NA|NA|TRBV19|TRBJ1-1
CASSILPSTGSMNTEAFF
TGTGCCAGTAGTATTCTTCCCTCAACAGGGTCAATGAACACTGAAGCTTTCTTT
>NA|TRBD1|TRBV10-2|TRBJ1-1
CASSNPGQGASEAFF
TGCGCCAGCAGTAATCCGGGACAGGGGGCGAGTGAAGCTTTCTTT
>NA|NA|TRBV27|TRBJ2-7
CASSLSPSYEQYF
TGTGCCAGCAGTTTAAGTCCTTCCTACGAGCAGTACTTC
>NA|NA|TRBV27|TRBJ2-5
CASSSYGETQYF
TGTGCCAGCAGTTCCTATGGAGAGACCCAGTACTTC
>NA|TRBD2|TRBV19|TRBJ2-3
CASSFLAGGTDTQYF
TGTGCCAGTAGTTTTCTAGCGGGAGGGACAGATACGCAGTATTTT
>NA|TRBD2|TRBV9|TRBJ2-3
CASSVSGGAGDTQYF
TGTGCCAGCAGCGTTAGCGGGGGGGCGGGAGATACGCAGTATTTT
>NA|TRBD2|TRBV7-2|TRBJ2-1
CASSLSGVSGSRANEQFF
TGTGCCAGCAGCTTAAGCGGGGTAAGCGGGAGCCGTGCGAATGAGCAGTTCTTC
>NA|TRBD2|TRBV4-1|TRBJ2-7
CASSRTSGSGEQYF
TGCGCCAGCAGCCGGACTAGCGGGAGTGGCGAGCAGTACTTC
>NA|NA|TRBV7-9|TRBJ2-3
CASSSSGFYTQYF
TGTGCCAGCAGCTCTTCAGGGTTTTATACGCAGTATTTT
>NA|NA|TRBV19|TRBJ2-3
CATRQSGDTQYF
TGTGCCACACGACAGTCAGGAGATACGCAGTATTTT
>NA|TRBD1|TRBV4-1|TRBJ2-6
CASSQDKGQGSSGANVLTF
TGCGCCAGCAGCCAAGATAAAGGACAGGGAAGCTCTGGGGCCAACGTCCTGACTTTC
>NA|NA|TRBV19|TRBJ2-7
CASSRTVRYEQYF
TGTGCCAGTAGCAGGACAGTGCGCTACGAGCAGTACTTC
>NA|NA|TRBV28|TRBJ2-6
CASSLTRAGANVLTF
TGTGCCAGCAGTTTAACCCGGGCTGGGGCCAACGTCCTGACTTTC
>NA|TRBD1|TRBV7-3|TRBJ2-1
CASSVDRGGNEQFF
TGTGCCAGCAGCGTCGACAGGGGCGGCAATGAGCAGTTCTTC
>NA|NA|TRBV9|TRBJ1-1
CASSVRGLNTEAFF
TGTGCCAGCAGCGTACGAGGATTGAACACTGAAGCTTTCTTT
>once|TRBD1|TRBV30|TRBJ1-3
CAWEVGQGGNTIYF
TGTGCCTGGGAGGTCGGACAGGGGGGAAACACCATATATTTT
>NA|NA|TRBV2|TRBJ1-5
CASSEGEGGNQPQHF
TGTGCCAGCAGTGAAGGGGAGGGTGGCAATCAGCCCCAGCATTTT
>once|NA|TRBV28|TRBJ2-7
CASRGPYEQYF
TGTGCCAGCAGGGGCCCCTACGAGCAGTACTTC
>NA|TRBD1|TRBV5-1|TRBJ2-7
CASSLDRVQQYF
TGCGCCAGCAGCCTAGACAGGGTTCAGCAGTACTTC
>NA|NA|TRBV9|TRBJ2-3
CASSAQRWDTQYF
TGTGCCAGCAGTGCGCAACGTTGGGATACGCAGTATTTT
>few|NA|TRBV29-1|TRBJ2-3
CSVELLGLRDTQYF
TGCAGCGTTGAGTTGTTGGGGCTACGAGATACGCAGTATTTT
>NA|NA|TRBV5-4|TRBJ2-1
CASSLGGASSYNEQFF
TGTGCCAGCAGCCTGGGCGGGGCAAGCTCCTACAATGAGCAGTTCTTC
>NA|TRBD2|TRBV7-2|TRBJ2-3
CASSLDVSGGDTQYF
TGTGCCAGCAGCTTAGACGTTAGCGGGGGAGATACGCAGTATTTT
>NA|NA|TRBV28|TRBJ1-3
CASSFQGSGNTIYF
TGTGCCAGCAGTTTCCAGGGGAGTGGAAACACCATATATTTT
>NA|TRBD1|TRBV2|TRBJ2-5
CASPGWTGGETQYF
TGTGCCAGCCCTGGTTGGACAGGTGGGGAGACCCAGTACTTC
>NA|NA|TRBV2|TRBJ2-2
CASSDRGTGELFF
TGTGCCAGCAGTGACAGGGGCACCGGGGAGCTGTTTTTT
>NA|NA|TRBV5-1|TRBJ2-7
CASSSRRIPSYEQYF
TGCGCCAGCAGCTCGAGGAGGATCCCGTCCTACGAGCAGTACTTC
>NA|TRBD1|TRBV5-6|TRBJ1-4
CASSSGQGGATNEKLFF
TGTGCCAGCAGCTCGGGACAGGGGGGGGCAACTAATGAAAAACTGTTTTTT
>once|TRBD1|TRBV5-6|TRBJ1-5
CASSLYGTGSDQPQHF
TGTGCCAGCAGCTTGTACGGGACAGGGTCCGATCAGCCCCAGCATTTT
>NA|NA|TRBV4-3|TRBJ1-1
CASSQELHNTEAFF
TGCGCCAGCAGCCAAGAATTACATAACACTGAAGCTTTCTTT
>once|NA|TRBV30|TRBJ2-6
CAWSELYSGANVLTF
TGTGCCTGGAGTGAACTATACTCTGGGGCCAACGTCCTGACTTTC
>once|NA|TRBV18|TRBJ2-7
CASSPPLMSYEQYF
TGTGCCAGCTCACCACCACTGATGTCCTACGAGCAGTACTTC
>NA|TRBD1|TRBV2|TRBJ1-4
CASRRGPGDEKLFF
TGTGCCAGCAGGAGGGGGCCGGGGGATGAAAAACTGTTTTTT
>NA|TRBD1|TRBV6-4|TRBJ1-6
CASSEGANSPLHF
TGTGCCAGCAGCGAGGGGGCTAATTCACCCCTCCACTTT
>few|NA|TRBV9|TRBJ1-2
CASSVGEIYGYTF
TGTGCCAGCAGCGTAGGGGAGATTTACGGCTACACCTTC
>NA|NA|TRBV9|TRBJ1-5
CASSVSPQGNQPQHF
TGTGCCAGCAGCGTAAGTCCACAGGGCAATCAGCCCCAGCATTTT
>NA|TRBD2|TRBV10-1|TRBJ2-3
CASSASGGQSDTQYF
TGCGCCAGCAGTGCTAGCGGGGGTCAGTCAGATACGCAGTATTTT
>NA|TRBD2|TRBV10-3|TRBJ2-3
CAIRTTSGGTDTQYF
TGTGCCATCAGAACTACTAGCGGGGGCACAGATACGCAGTATTTT
>NA|TRBD2|TRBV5-1|TRBJ2-7
CASSGMLAGTSGDLPSYEQYF
TGCGCCAGCAGCGGTATGTTAGCCGGGACTAGCGGAGACCTACCGTCCTACGAGCAGTACTTC
>NA|NA|TRBV4-3|TRBJ2-3
CASSQDPRSHTDTQYF
TGCGCCAGCAGCCAAGATCCGCGGAGCCACACAGATACGCAGTATTTT
>few|NA|TRBV4-1|TRBJ1-1
CASSQTANTEAFF
TGCGCCAGCAGCCAAACAGCGAACACTGAAGCTTTCTTT
>few|TRBD2|TRBV10-3|TRBJ2-2
CAISDPRGTRGATGELFF
TGTGCCATCAGTGATCCCCGCGGGACTAGAGGGGCCACCGGGGAGCTGTTTTTT
>NA|NA|TRBV19|TRBJ1-1
CASSAHRNTEAFF
TGTGCCAGTAGTGCCCACAGGAACACTGAAGCTTTCTTT
>NA|NA|TRBV7-3|TRBJ2-3
CASSPKGLSTDVTQYF
TGTGCCAGCAGCCCTAAAGGACTGAGCACAGATGTTACGCAGTATTTT
>NA|NA|TRBV28|TRBJ2-7
CASSFGGSEQYF
TGTGCCAGCAGTTTTGGAGGCAGTGAGCAGTACTTC
>once|NA|TRBV29-1|TRBJ2-7
CSVEVRPKGQPTGEQYF
TGCAGCGTTGAAGTACGCCCAAAAGGACAGCCCACGGGGGAGCAGTACTTC
>NA|TRBD1|TRBV9|TRBJ2-1
CASSAFGQDNNEQFF
TGTGCCAGCAGCGCATTCGGACAGGACAACAATGAGCAGTTCTTC
>NA|TRBD2|TRBV5-1|TRBJ2-7
CASSLETSGTRQYF
TGCGCCAGCAGCTTGGAGACTAGCGGGACCAGGCAGTACTTC
>once|NA|TRBV19|TRBJ2-3
CASSKGRGPSITDTQYF
TGTGCCAGTAGTAAGGGAAGGGGCCCATCGATCACAGATACGCAGTATTTT
>NA|TRBD2|TRBV18|TRBJ2-1
CASSRLGGAYNEQFF
TGTGCCAGCTCACGTCTCGGGGGGGCCTACAATGAGCAGTTCTTC
>NA|NA|TRBV2|TRBJ2-7
CASSYGGNEQYF
TGTGCCAGCAGTTATGGGGGGAACGAGCAGTACTTC
>once|NA|TRBV27|TRBJ1-5
CASSLGRNQPQHF
TGTGCCAGCAGTTTAGGGCGAAATCAGCCCCAGCATTTT